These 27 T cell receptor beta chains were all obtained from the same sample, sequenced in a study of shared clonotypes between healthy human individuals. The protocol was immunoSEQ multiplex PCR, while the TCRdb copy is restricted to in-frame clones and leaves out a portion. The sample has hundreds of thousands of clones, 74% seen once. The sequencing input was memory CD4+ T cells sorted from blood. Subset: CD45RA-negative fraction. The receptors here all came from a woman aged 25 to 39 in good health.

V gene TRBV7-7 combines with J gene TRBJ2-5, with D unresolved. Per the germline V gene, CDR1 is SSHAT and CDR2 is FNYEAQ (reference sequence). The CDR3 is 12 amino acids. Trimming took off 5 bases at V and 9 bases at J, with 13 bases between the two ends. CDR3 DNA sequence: TGTGCCAGCAGCCCCGATGGTATATCCCAGTACTTC. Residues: CASSPDGISQYF.

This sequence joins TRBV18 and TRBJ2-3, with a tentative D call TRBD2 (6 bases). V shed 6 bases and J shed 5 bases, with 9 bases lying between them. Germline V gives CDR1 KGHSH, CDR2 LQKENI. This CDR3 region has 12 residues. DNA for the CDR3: TGTGCCAGCTCGGACTATCAAGATACGCAGTATTTT. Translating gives CASSDYQDTQYF.

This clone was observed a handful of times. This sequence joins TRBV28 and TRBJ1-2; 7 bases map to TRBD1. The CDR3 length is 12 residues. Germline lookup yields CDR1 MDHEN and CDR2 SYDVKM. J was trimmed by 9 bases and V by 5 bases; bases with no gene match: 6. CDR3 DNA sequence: TGTGCCAGCAGTGAACCGGGACAGCGCTACACCTTC. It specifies CASSEPGQRYTF.

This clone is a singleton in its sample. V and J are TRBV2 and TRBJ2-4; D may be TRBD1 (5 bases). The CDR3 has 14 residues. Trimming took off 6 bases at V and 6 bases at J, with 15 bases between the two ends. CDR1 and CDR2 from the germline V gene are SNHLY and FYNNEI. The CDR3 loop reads CASSPEKGLNIQYF. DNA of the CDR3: TGTGCCAGCAGCCCCGAAAAGGGGTTAAACATTCAGTACTTC. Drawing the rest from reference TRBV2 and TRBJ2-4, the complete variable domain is EPEVTQTPSHQVTQMGQEVILRCVPISNHLYFYWYRQILGQKVEFLVSFYNNEISEKSEIFDDQFSVERPDGSNFTLKIRSTKLEDSAMYFCASSPEKGLNIQYFGAGTRLSVL.

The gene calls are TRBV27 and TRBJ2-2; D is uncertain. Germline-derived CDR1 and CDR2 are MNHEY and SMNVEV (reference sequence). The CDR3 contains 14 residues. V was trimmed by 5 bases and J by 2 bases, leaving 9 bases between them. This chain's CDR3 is CASSRKGNTGELFF. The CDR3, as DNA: TGTGCCAGCAGTCGAAAGGGTAACACCGGGGAGCTGTTTTTT.

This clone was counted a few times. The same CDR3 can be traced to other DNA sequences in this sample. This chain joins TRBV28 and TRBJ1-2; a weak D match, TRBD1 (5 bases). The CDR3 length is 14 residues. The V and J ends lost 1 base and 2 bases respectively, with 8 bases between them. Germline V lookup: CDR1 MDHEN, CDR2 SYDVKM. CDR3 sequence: CASSLYTGNYGYTF. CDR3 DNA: TGTGCCAGCAGTTTATACACAGGAAACTATGGCTACACCTTC.

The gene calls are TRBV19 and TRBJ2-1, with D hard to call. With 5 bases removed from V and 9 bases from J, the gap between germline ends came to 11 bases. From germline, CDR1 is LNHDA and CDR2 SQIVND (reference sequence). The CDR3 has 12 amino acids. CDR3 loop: CASSFPYSEQFF. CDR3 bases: TGTGCCAGTAGTTTCCCTTACTCTGAGCAGTTCTTC.

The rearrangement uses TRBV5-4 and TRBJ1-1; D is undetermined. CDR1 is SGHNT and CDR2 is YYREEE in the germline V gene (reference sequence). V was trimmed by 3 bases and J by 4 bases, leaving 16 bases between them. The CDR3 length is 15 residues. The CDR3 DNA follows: TGTGCCAGCAGCTCGGAGAGGGCCCTGGTCACTGAAGCTTTCTTT. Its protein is CASSSERALVTEAFF.

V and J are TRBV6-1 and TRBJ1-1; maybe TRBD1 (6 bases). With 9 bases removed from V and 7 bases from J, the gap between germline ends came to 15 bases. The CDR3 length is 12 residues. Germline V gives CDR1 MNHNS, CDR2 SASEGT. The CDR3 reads CASRVGAVEAFF. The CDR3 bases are TGTGCCAGTAGAGTGGGGGCGGTTGAAGCTTTCTTT.

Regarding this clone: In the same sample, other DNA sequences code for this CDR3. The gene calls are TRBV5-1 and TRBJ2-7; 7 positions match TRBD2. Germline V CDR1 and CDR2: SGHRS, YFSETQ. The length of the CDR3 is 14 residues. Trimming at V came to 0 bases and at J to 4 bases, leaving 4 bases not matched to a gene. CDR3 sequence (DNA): TGCGCCAGCAGCTTGGCCAGCGGGGATTACGAGCAGTACTTC. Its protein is CASSLASGDYEQYF.

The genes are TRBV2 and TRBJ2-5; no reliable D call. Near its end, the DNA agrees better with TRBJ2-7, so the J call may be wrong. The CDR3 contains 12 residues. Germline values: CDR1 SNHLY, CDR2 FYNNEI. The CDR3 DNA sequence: TGTGCCAGCAGGATAACTGCCTACGAGCAGTACTTC. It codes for CASRITAYEQYF.

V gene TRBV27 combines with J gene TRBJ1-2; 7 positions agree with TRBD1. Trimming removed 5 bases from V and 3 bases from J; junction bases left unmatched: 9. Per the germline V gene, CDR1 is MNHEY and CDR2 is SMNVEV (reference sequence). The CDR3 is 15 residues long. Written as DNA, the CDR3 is TGTGCCAGCAGTCTTAACAGGGGTGACTACTATGGCTACACCTTC. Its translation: CASSLNRGDYYGYTF.

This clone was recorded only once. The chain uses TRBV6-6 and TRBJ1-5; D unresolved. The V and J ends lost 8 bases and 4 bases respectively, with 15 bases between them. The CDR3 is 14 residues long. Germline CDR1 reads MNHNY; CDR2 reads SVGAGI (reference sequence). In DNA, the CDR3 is TGTGCCAGCCAAAATCGGCAGGATAATCAGCCCCAGCATTTT. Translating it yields CASQNRQDNQPQHF.

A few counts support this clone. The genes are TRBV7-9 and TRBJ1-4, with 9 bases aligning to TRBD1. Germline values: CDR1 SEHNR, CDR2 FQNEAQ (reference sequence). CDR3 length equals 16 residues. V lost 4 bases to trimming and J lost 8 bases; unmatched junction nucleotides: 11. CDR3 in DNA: TGTGCCAGCAGCTCGACCGTACAGGGGGCGGGGGAAAAACTGTTTTTT. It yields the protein CASSSTVQGAGEKLFF.

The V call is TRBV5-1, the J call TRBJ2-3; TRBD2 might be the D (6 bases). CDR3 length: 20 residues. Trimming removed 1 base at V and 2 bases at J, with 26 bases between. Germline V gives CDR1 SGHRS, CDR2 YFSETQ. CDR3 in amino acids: CASSLFSLPLADYHTDTQYF. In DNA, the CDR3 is TGCGCCAGCAGCTTGTTCAGCCTACCATTAGCGGACTATCACACAGATACGCAGTATTTT.

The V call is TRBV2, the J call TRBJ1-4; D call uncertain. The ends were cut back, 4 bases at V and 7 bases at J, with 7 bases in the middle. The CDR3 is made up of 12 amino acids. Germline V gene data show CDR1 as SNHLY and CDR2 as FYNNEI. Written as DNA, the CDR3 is TGTGCCAGCAGTGGAGAGGTTGAAAAACTGTTTTTT. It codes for CASSGEVEKLFF.

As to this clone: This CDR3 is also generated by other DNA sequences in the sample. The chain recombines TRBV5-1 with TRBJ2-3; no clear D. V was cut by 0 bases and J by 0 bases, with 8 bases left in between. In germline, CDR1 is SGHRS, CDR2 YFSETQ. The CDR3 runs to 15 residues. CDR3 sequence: CASSLATVSTDTQYF. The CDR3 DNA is TGCGCCAGCAGCTTGGCTACGGTTAGCACAGATACGCAGTATTTT.

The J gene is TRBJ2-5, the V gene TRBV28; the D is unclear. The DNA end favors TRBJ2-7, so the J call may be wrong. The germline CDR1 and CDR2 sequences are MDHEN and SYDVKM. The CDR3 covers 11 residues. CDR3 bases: TGTGCCAGCAACTCAGAATACGAGCAGTACTTC. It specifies CASNSEYEQYF.

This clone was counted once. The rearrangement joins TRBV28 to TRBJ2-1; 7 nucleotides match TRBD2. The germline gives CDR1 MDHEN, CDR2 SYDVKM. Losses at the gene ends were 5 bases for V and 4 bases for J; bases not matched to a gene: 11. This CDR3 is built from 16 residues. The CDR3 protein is CASSRPGAGEYNEQFF. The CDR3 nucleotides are TGTGCCAGCAGTCGTCCTGGTGCGGGGGAGTACAATGAGCAGTTCTTC.

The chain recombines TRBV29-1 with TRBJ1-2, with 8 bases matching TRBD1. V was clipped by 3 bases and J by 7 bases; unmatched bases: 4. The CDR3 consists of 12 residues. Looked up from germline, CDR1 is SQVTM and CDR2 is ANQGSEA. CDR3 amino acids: CSVEQGAGGYTF. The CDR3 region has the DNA TGCAGCGTTGAGCAGGGGGCTGGTGGCTACACCTTC.

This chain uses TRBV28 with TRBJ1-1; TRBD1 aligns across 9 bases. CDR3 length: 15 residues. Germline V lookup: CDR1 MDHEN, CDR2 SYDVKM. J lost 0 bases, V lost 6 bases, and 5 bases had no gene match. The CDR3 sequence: CASRDRGRVNTEAFF. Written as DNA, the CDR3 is TGTGCCAGCAGGGACAGGGGTAGAGTGAACACTGAAGCTTTCTTT.

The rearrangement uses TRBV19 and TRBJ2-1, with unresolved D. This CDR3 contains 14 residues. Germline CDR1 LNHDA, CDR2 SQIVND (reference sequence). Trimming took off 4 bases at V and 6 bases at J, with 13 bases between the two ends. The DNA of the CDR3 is TGTGCCAGTAGTACCCCTCTGGACGGCAATGAGCAGTTCTTC. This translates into CASSTPLDGNEQFF.

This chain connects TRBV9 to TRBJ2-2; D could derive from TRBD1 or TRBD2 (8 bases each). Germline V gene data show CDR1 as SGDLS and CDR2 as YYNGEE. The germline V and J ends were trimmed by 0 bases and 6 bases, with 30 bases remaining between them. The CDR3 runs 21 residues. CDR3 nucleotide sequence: TGTGCCAGCAGCGTAGGTATTCAAGGACAGGGAGGCCCGGGGGGGGCCGGGGAGCTGTTTTTT. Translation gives CASSVGIQGQGGPGGAGELFF.

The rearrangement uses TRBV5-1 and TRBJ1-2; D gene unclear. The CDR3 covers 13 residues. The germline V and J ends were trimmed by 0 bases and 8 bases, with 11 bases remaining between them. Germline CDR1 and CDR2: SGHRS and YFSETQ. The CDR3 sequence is CASSLGITMGYTF. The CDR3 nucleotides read TGCGCCAGCAGCTTGGGAATAACTATGGGCTACACCTTC.

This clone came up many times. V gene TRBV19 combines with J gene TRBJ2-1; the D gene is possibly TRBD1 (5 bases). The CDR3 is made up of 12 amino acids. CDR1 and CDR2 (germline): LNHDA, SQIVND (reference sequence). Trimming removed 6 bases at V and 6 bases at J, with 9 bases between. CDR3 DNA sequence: TGTGCCAGTAGCACCCAGGGCAATGAGCAGTTCTTC. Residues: CASSTQGNEQFF.

DNA of the CDR3: TGTGCCAGCAACATGGCCGGGGGGGTGAACACTGAAGCTTTCTTT. Translating gives CASNMAGGVNTEAFF. The chain recombines TRBV28 with TRBJ1-1; maybe TRBD1 (5 bases). The length of the CDR3 is 15 residues. V shed 7 bases and J shed 0 bases, with 15 bases lying between them. Germline-derived CDR1 and CDR2 are MDHEN and SYDVKM.

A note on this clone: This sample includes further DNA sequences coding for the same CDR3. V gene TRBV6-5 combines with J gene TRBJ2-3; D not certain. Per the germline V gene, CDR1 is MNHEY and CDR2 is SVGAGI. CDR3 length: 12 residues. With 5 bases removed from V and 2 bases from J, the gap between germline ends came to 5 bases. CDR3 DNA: TGTGCCAGCAGTGGTTCCACAGATACGCAGTATTTT. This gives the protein CASSGSTDTQYF.